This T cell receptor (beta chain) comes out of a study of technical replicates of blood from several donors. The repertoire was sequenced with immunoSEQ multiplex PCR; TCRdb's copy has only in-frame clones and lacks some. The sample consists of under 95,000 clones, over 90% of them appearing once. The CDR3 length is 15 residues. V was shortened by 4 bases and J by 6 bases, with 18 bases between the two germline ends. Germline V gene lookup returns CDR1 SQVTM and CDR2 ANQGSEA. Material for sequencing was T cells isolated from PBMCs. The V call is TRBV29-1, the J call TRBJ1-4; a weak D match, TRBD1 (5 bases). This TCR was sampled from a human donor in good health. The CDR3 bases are TGCAGCGTTGGGGGCCACCAGGGAGGGGATGAAAAACTGTTTTTT. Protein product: CSVGGHQGGDEKLFF.